This TCR beta chain was recorded in a study of cytomegalovirus exposure and HLA in healthy donors. Study-wide context: Out of about 180 million T cells, an earlier analysis found about 120 million unique TCR beta sequences in total. Study-wide results and limits: A prior analysis recorded that most TCR beta V segments were productive about 87% or about 30% of the time. Generally TCR sequences proved uncommon, though certain public TCRs appeared in numerous donors.

About this clone: Its antigen remains unidentified.

In the PCR, 60 Vbeta and 13 Jbeta primers were used. In the original processing: In a later analysis, of tens of millions of unique beta chains, some 10 million appeared in at least two donors. Sequencing was performed with immunoSEQ multiplex PCR; in TCRdb, only in-frame clones are kept and a portion is missing. D and trimming come from the DNA, and the V and J calls and clone size come from that table. In the table there are roughly 120,000 clones, around 60% of which are singletons. The CDR3 spans 17 residues. The clonotype originates from a woman between 40 and 50 years old in good health and CMV-seropositive. The V gene is TRBV12-2, the J gene TRBJ2-7; the table's TRBD1 call for D was not verified on the DNA. TRBV12-2 is classified as a pseudogene. Sequencing was carried out using PBMCs. CDR3 DNA sequence: TGTGCAAGTCGCACAGGAGCGCAGGGCGCGTACTCCTACGAGCAGTACTTC. Amino acid sequence: CASRTGAQGAYSYEQYF.